The 13 T cell receptor beta chains in this list originate from one sample, sequenced in a study of type 1 and type 2 diabetes patients. PCR was run on genomic DNA. Amplification of the beta chain CDR3 used 30 forward and 13 reverse multiplex primers. TCRdb re-derived calls from the multiplex PCR reads in MiXCR, one entry per CDR3 protein. The sample lists fewer than 350,000 distinct CDR3 sequences, more than 45% occurring once. The sample taken for sequencing was peripheral blood mononuclear cells (PBMCs). The source is a man aged 18 to 30 with type 2 diabetes.

This clonotype appeared a single time. This rearrangement joins TRBV6-5 to TRBJ2-6; D remains ambiguous. Germline-derived CDR1 and CDR2 are MNHEY and SVGAGI. The CDR3 consists of 17 residues. The V end lost 5 bases, the J end lost 2 bases, and 16 bases lay between the germline ends. The CDR3 region is CASSARFSGTGANVLTF. CDR3 bases: TGTGCCAGCAGTGCCCGATTTTCGGGTACTGGGGCCAACGTCCTGACTTTC.

The V call is TRBV9, the J call TRBJ2-1; tentative D call: TRBD2 (5 bases). V was pared by 3 bases and J by 1 base, with 8 bases between. The CDR3 extends over 14 amino acids. Germline lookup yields CDR1 SGDLS and CDR2 YYNGEE. CDR3 DNA: TGTGCCAGCAGCGGAGAGCGGTCCTACAATGAGCAGTTCTTC. It encodes CASSGERSYNEQFF.

This clonotype has ten or more counts. The chain couples TRBV2 to TRBJ2-5; no reliable D call. The CDR3 sequence is 10 residues long. V shed 10 bases and J shed 7 bases, with 10 bases lying between them. Germline-derived CDR1 and CDR2 are SNHLY and FYNNEI. This CDR3 reads CATSERTQYF. CDR3 DNA: TGTGCCACCTCGGAGAGGACCCAGTACTTC.

CDR3 region: CASSQQGTYNEQFF. CDR3 DNA: TGTGCCAGCAGTCAACAGGGCACGTACAATGAGCAGTTCTTC. The J gene is TRBJ2-1, the V gene TRBV27, with TRBD1 as a possible D gene (6 bases). Trimming removed 5 bases from V and 4 bases from J, with 12 bases in between. From germline, CDR1 is MNHEY and CDR2 SMNVEV (reference sequence). CDR3 length: 14 residues.

The gene calls are TRBV19 and TRBJ2-7; TRBD1 agrees at 7 bases. Germline V CDR1 and CDR2: LNHDA, SQIVND (reference sequence). V trimming: 5 bases; J trimming: 3 bases; junction bases outside the gene matches: 10. The CDR3 has 15 residues. The CDR3 bases are TGTGCCAGTAGTCTACACAGGGGCCTGAACTACGAGCAGTACTTC. Protein product: CASSLHRGLNYEQYF.

To note about this clonotype: A read error may produce the germline difference seen at one junction end. V usage is TRBV13 and J usage is TRBJ1-1; no firm D call. CDR1 is PRHDT and CDR2 is FYEKMQ in the germline V gene (reference sequence). The CDR3 extends over 14 amino acids. In nucleotides, the CDR3 is TGCGCCAGCAAACTCCGGGATTCGAACACTGAAGCTTTCTTT. Its protein product is CASKLRDSNTEAFF.

This clonotype appeared many times. The rearrangement links TRBV15 to TRBJ2-5; D perhaps matches TRBD1 (6 bases). The CDR3 runs 14 residues. Trimming shortened V by 0 bases and J by 5 bases, and 10 bases separated the two germline ends. The germline gives CDR1 LNHNV, CDR2 YYDKDF (reference sequence). CDR3 sequence reads: CATSRDRGEETQYF. The CDR3 DNA follows: TGTGCCACCAGCAGAGACAGGGGAGAGGAGACCCAGTACTTC.

This clonotype has ten or more counts. This chain's CDR3 is CSAGPPTNYGYTF. The DNA of the CDR3 is TGCAGTGCCGGGCCGCCTACTAACTATGGCTACACCTTC. This chain uses TRBV20-1 with TRBJ1-2; D is ambiguous. CDR1 and CDR2 from the germline V gene are DFQATT and SNEGSKA (reference sequence). The CDR3 totals 13 residues. The V end lost 6 bases, the J end lost 0 bases, and 11 bases lay between the germline ends.

V is TRBV29-1 and J is TRBJ2-7, with D unclear. Trimming stripped 7 bases from V and 5 bases from J, with 9 bases between. The CDR3 has 10 residues. CDR1 and CDR2 (germline): SQVTM, ANQGSEA. The CDR3: CSGLSNEQYF. In DNA form, the CDR3 reads TGCAGCGGACTCTCAAACGAGCAGTACTTC.

This clonotype was counted a few times. The chain joins TRBV10-2 to TRBJ2-7; D unresolved. The CDR3 is 16 residues long. Germline assignment: CDR1 WSHSY and CDR2 SAAADI. V lost 3 bases to trimming and J lost 0 bases, with 15 bases between them. CDR3 in amino acids: CASSDQRARLSYEQYF. The CDR3 nucleotides read TGCGCCAGCAGTGATCAAAGGGCCCGACTCTCCTACGAGCAGTACTTC.

The rearrangement joins TRBV2 to TRBJ2-1, with 8 bases aligning to TRBD2. Germline-derived CDR1 and CDR2 are SNHLY and FYNNEI. The CDR3 is 12 amino acids. J gave up 10 bases and V 7 bases, and 6 bases lay outside the gene matches. The CDR3 is CASTRGGWEQFF. CDR3 nucleotides: TGTGCCAGCACTCGGGGGGGTTGGGAGCAGTTCTTC. Using reference TRBV2 and TRBJ2-1 for the parts outside the CDR3, the full variable domain is EPEVTQTPSHQVTQMGQEVILRCVPISNHLYFYWYRQILGQKVEFLVSFYNNEISEKSEIFDDQFSVERPDGSNFTLKIRSTKLEDSAMYFCASTRGGWEQFFGPGTRLTVL.

This clonotype appeared a few times. This chain joins TRBV7-8 and TRBJ1-1; TRBD1 might be the D (5 bases). Trimming left V 2 bases short and J 6 bases short, with 22 bases between. Per the germline V gene, CDR1 is SGHVS and CDR2 is FQNEAQ. This CDR3 is built from 17 residues. As DNA, the CDR3 is TGTGCCAGCAGCTTACCACCCTGGGCAGGGAATGTCTCTGAAGCTTTCTTT. It translates to CASSLPPWAGNVSEAFF.

The chain couples TRBV20-1 to TRBJ2-3; TRBD2 matches at 13 bases. V was pared by 3 bases and J by 2 bases, with 8 bases of the junction left unmatched. The CDR3 is 17 amino acids. The germline CDR1 and CDR2 sequences are DFQATT and SNEGSKA (reference sequence). The CDR3 region is CSARGPGLAGPTDTQYF. The CDR3 bases are TGCAGTGCTAGGGGCCCGGGACTAGCGGGGCCCACAGATACGCAGTATTTT.